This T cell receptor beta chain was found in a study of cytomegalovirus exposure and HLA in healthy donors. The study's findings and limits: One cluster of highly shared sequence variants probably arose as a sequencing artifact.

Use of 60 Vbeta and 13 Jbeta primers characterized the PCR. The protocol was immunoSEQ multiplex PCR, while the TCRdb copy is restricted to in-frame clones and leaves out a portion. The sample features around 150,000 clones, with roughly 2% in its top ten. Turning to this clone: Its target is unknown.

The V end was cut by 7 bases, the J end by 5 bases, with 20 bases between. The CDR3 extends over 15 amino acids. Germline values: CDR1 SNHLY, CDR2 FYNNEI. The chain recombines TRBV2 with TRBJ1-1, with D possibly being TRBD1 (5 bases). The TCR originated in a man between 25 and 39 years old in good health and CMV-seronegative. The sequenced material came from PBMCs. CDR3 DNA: TGTGCCAGCATATTGTGGGCGGGGGGAAATACTGAAGCTTTCTTT. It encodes CASILWAGGNTEAFF.